This TCR beta chain was sequenced in a study of T cell responses to AZD1222 COVID-19 vaccine. V was trimmed by 0 bases and J by 3 bases, leaving 9 bases between them. The CDR3 has 13 amino acids. In germline, CDR1 is GTSNPN, CDR2 SVGIG (reference sequence). A few counts support this clone. The repertoire was sequenced with immunoSEQ multiplex PCR; TCRdb's copy has only in-frame clones and lacks some. The profile shows about 120,000 clones, under 95% of them singletons. The input for sequencing was peripheral blood, taken on day 0 of AZD1222 vaccination. J is TRBJ2-7 and V is TRBV30, with D unclear. The clonotype originates from an adult in good health. CDR3 amino acids: CAWSVWQDYEQYF. CDR3 nucleotides: TGTGCCTGGAGTGTATGGCAGGACTACGAGCAGTACTTC.